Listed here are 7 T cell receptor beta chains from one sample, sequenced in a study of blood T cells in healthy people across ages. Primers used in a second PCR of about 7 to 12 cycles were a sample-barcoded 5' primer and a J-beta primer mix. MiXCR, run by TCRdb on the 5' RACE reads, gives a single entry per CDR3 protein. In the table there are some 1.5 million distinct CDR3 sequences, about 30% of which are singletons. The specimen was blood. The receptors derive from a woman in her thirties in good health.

CDR3 protein: CASSQEGFISGNTIYF. CDR3 coding DNA: TGTGCCAGCAGCCAAGAGGGGTTTATTTCTGGAAACACCATATATTTT. This rearrangement joins TRBV3-1 to TRBJ1-3; D ambiguous. Germline assignment: CDR1 LGHDT and CDR2 YNNKEL (reference sequence). The CDR3 runs 16 residues. Trimming cost V 0 bases and J 1 base, with 10 bases left between them. Drawing the rest from reference TRBV3-1 and TRBJ1-3, the complete variable domain is DTAVSQTPKYLVTQMGNDKSIKCEQNLGHDTMYWYKQDSKKFLKIMFSYNNKELIINETVPNRFSPKSPDKAHLNLHINSLELGDSAVYFCASSQEGFISGNTIYFGEGSWLTVV.

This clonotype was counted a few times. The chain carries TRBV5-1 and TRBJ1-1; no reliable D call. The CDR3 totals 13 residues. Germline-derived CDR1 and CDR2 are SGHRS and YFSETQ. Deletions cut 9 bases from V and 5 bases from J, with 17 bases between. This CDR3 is CATAVGKGTEAFF. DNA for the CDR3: TGCGCCACAGCTGTGGGGAAAGGGACTGAAGCTTTCTTT.

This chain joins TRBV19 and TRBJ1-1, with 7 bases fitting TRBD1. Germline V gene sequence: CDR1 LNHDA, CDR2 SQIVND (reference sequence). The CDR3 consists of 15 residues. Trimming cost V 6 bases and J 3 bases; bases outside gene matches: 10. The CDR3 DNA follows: TGTGCCAGTAGCTTACAGGGGATCGAGGACACTGAAGCTTTCTTT. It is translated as CASSLQGIEDTEAFF.

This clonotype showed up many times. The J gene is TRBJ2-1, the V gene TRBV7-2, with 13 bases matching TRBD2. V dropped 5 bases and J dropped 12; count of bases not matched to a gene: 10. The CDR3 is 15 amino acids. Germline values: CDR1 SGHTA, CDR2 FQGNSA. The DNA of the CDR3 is TGTGCCAGCAGCATACAGGGACTAGCGGGATCCAGGCAGTTCTTC. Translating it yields CASSIQGLAGSRQFF.

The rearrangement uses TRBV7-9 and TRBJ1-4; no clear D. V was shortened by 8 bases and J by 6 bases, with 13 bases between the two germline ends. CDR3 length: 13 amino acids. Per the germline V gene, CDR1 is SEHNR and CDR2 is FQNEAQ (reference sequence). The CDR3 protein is CASRPLADEKLFF. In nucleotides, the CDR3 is TGTGCCAGCCGACCCCTGGCAGATGAAAAACTGTTTTTT.

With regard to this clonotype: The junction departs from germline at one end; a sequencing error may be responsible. CDR3 DNA: TGTACCAGCAGCCGTGACAGGGCCAACAATGAGCAGTTCTTC. Translated, it gives CTSSRDRANNEQFF. This rearrangement joins TRBV5-5 to TRBJ2-1; 7 bases agree with TRBD1. The V gene's germline CDR1 is SGHKS and CDR2 YYEKEE (reference sequence). CDR3 length: 14 residues.

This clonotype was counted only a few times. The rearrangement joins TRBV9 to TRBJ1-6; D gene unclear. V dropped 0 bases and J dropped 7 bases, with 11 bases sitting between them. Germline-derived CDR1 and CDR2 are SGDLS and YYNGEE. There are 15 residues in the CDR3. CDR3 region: CASSVGGGGNSPLHF. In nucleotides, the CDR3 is TGTGCCAGCAGCGTAGGCGGAGGTGGGAATTCACCCCTCCACTTT.